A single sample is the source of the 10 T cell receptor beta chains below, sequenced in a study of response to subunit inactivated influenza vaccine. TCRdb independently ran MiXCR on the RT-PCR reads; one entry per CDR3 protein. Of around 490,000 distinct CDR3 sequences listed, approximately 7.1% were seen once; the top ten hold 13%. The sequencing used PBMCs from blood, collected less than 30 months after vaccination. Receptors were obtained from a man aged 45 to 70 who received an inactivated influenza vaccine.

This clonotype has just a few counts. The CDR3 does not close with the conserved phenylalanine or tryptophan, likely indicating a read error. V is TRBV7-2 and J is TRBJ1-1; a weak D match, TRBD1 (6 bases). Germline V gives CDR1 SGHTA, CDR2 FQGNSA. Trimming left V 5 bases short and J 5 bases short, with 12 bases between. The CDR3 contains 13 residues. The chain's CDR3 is CASSPTGRTEAFL. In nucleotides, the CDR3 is TGTGCCAGCAGCCCGACAGGCCGGACTGAAGCTTTCCTT.

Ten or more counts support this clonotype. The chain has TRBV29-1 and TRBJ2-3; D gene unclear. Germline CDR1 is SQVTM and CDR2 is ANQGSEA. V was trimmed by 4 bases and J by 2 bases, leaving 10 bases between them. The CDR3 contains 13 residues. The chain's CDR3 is CSVGGRNTDTQYF. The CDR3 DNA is TGCAGCGTTGGTGGCAGAAACACAGATACGCAGTATTTT.

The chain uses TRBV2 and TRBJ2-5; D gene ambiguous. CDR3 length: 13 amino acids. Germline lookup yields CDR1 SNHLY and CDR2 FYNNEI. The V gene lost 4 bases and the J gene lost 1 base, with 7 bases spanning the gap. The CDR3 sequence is CASSVFPQETQYF. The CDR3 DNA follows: TGTGCCAGCAGTGTATTTCCCCAAGAGACCCAGTACTTC.

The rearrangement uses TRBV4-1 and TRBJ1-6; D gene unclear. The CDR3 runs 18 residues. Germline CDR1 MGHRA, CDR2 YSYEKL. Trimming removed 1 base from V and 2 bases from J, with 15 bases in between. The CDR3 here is CASSQVLTTLTYNSPLHF. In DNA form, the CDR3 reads TGCGCCAGCAGCCAAGTTCTGACAACACTTACCTATAATTCACCCCTCCACTTT.

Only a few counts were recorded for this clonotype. The CDR3 is CASSLYLAGGTYEQYF. The CDR3 nucleotides read TGCGCCAGCAGCTTGTACCTAGCGGGAGGAACCTACGAGCAGTACTTC. The rearrangement joins TRBV5-1 to TRBJ2-7; TRBD2 matches 11 bases. J gave up 2 bases and V 1 base, and 5 bases lay outside the gene matches. The CDR3 is made up of 16 amino acids. Per germline, CDR1 SGHRS and CDR2 YFSETQ.

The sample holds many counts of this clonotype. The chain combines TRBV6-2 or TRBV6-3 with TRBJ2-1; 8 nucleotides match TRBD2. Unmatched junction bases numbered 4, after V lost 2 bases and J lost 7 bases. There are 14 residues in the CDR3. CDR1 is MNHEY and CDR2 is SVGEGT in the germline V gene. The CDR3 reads CASSYVAGGNEQFF. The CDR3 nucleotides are TGTGCCAGCAGTTACGTGGCGGGAGGTAATGAGCAGTTCTTC.

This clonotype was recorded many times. The CDR3 DNA follows: TGCAGCGTTGTCAAGGGAGGGAAAAACATTCAGTACTTC. Protein sequence: CSVVKGGKNIQYF. The chain joins TRBV29-1 to TRBJ2-4; 7 bases map to TRBD2. The CDR3 has 13 residues. Germline CDR1 is SQVTM and CDR2 is ANQGSEA. With 4 bases clipped from V and 4 bases from J, the junction kept 4 bases outside the gene matches.

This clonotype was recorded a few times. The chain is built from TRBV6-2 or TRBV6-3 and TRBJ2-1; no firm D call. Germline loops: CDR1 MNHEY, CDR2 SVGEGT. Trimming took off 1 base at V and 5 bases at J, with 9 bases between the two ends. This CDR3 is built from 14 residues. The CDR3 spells CASSYYNQDNEQFF. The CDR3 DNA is TGTGCCAGCAGTTACTACAACCAAGACAATGAGCAGTTCTTC.

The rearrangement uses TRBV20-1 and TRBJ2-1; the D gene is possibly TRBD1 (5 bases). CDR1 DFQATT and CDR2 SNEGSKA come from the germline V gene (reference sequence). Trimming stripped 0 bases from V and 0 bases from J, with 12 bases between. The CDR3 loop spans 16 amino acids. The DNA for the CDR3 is TGCAGTGCTAGAGACCTACAGGTCCTCTCCTACAATGAGCAGTTCTTC. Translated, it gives CSARDLQVLSYNEQFF.

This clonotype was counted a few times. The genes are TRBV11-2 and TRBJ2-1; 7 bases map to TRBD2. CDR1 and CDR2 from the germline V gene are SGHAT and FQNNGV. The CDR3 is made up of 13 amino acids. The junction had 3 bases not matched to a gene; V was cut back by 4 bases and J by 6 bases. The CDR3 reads CASSSGLSNEQFF. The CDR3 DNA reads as TGTGCCAGCAGCTCGGGACTATCCAATGAGCAGTTCTTC.